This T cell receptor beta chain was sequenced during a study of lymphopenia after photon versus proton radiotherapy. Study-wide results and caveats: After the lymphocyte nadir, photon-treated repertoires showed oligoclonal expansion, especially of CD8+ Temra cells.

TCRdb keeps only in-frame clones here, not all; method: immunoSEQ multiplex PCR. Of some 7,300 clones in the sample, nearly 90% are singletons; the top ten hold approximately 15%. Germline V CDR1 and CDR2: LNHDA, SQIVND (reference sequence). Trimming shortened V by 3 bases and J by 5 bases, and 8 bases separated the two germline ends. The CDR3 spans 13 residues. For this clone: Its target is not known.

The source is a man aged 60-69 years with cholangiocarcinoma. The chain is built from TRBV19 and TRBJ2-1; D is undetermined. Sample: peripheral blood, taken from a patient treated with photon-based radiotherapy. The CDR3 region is CASSIPLNNEQFF. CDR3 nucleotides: TGTGCCAGTAGTATCCCACTAAACAATGAGCAGTTCTTC.